This T cell receptor beta chain emerged from a study of Ad26.COV2.S vaccination and SARS-CoV-2 variants. The overall study: Among those in the COV1001 Ad26.COV2.S trial arm was the donor.

Treatment specified: 15 to 20 received Ad26.COV2.S at low or high dose, single or two shots; roughly 5 received placebo; per-sample allocation not given. Collection of samples fell on day 63 after the first vaccine or placebo injection. The trim removed 5 bases at V and 3 bases at J, leaving 5 bases unmatched. The length of the CDR3 is 16 residues. Germline V lookup: CDR1 SEHNR, CDR2 FQNEAQ (reference sequence). Clones were read by immunoSEQ multiplex PCR, and TCRdb kept only the in-frame ones, dropping some. The table has some 390,000 clones, about nine tenths seen once; the top ten hold approximately 1.9%.

This sample comprised peripheral blood, obtained in a trial of Ad26.COV2.S vaccine versus placebo. This TCR came from a person between 18 and 65 years old who received the Ad26.COV2.S COVID-19 vaccine or a placebo. The rearrangement uses TRBV7-9 and TRBJ2-3; 13 bases map to TRBD2. The CDR3 protein is CASSLGTSGKTDTQYF. The CDR3 DNA reads TGTGCCAGCAGCCTAGGGACTAGCGGGAAAACAGATACGCAGTATTTT. Together with reference TRBV7-9 and TRBJ2-3, the CDR3 gives the full variable domain: DTGVSQNPRHKITKRGQNVTFRCDPISEHNRLYWYRQTLGQGPEFLTYFQNEAQLEKSRLLSDRFSAERPKGSFSTLEIQRTEQGDSAMYLCASSLGTSGKTDTQYFGPGTRLTVL.